Listed below are T cell receptor beta chains from one sample, sequenced in a study of T cell repertoires in cytomegalovirus infection. No antigen is known for these receptors. TCRdb ran MiXCR on the reads and lists one entry per CDR3 protein. The table has about 51,000 distinct CDR3 sequences, around 20% seen once. Material: CD8+ T cells from cultured PBMCs, obtained from culture after CMV antigen stimulation. These receptors all come from a human donor in good health (CMV status not recorded). Some clones in this sample may be carry-over from other donors' samples. The CDR3 runs from the conserved cysteine through the conserved F or W. Size is omitted from some rows. Given values are once, few, many or a class for expanded clones.

size	V	J	CDR3
.	TRBV11-3	TRBJ1-2	CASNPGGGNYSYTF
few	TRBV12-3/TRBV12-4	TRBJ2-7	CASSPPGGTSYEQYF
.	TRBV18	TRBJ2-7	CASSPPGLPSFSGQYF
few	TRBV19	TRBJ1-2	CASKTGLNGYTF
.	TRBV4-1	TRBJ1-2	CASSQRRDYGYTF
few	TRBV7-2	TRBJ1-5	CASSLSAPWDQHF
few	TRBV7-2	TRBJ2-3	CASSLGPADTQNF
few	TRBV12-3/TRBV12-4	TRBJ2-5	CASSSTGSFQTQYF
few	TRBV6-6	TRBJ1-1	CASSYGDTKNTEAFF
.	TRBV19	TRBJ2-1	CASSIGSTVNEQFF
.	TRBV20-1	TRBJ1-1	CSARDRVGVTEAFF
many	TRBV12-3/TRBV12-4	TRBJ1-5	CASSLWDRYQPQHF
.	TRBV28	TRBJ1-2	CASSLSGFGYGYTF
few	TRBV29-1	TRBJ2-7	CSVGPSGTQVRDF
.	TRBV7-6	TRBJ2-2	CASSSSFNANTGELFF
few	TRBV7-2	TRBJ2-7	CASSLASGGDEQYF
few	TRBV7-9	TRBJ2-1	CASTGRVYNEQFF
few	TRBV9	TRBJ1-1	CASSVVEVTEAFF
.	TRBV12-3/TRBV12-4	TRBJ1-3	CASSLVKGNTIYF
few	TRBV7-2	TRBJ1-6	CASSPRDRRSPLHF
few	TRBV7-9	TRBJ1-2	CASSLGSGTEYGYTF
.	TRBV6-4	TRBJ2-3	CASSGTSGADTQYF
.	TRBV19	TRBJ1-2	CASSVDYGYTF
few	TRBV7-6	TRBJ1-5	CASSLGQGSGQPQHF
.	TRBV11-2	TRBJ2-1	CASSYRTPRPYNEQFF
.	TRBV20-1	TRBJ2-1	CSARVFGRGAGVRAGVGPYNEQFF
few	TRBV12-5	TRBJ2-5	CASGSRTSGSQPQYF
few	TRBV20-1	TRBJ2-7	CSARPPDRPSYEQYF
few	TRBV7-2	TRBJ1-1	CASSSLIYTEAFF
.	TRBV7-2	TRBJ2-5	CASSLVETQYF
few	TRBV7-2	TRBJ2-7	CASSLARTSSLYEQYF
many	TRBV5-5	TRBJ2-1	CASSLVTSGRGSSYNEQFF
many	TRBV12-3/TRBV12-4	TRBJ1-2	CASSSDRWDRRNGYTF
few	TRBV7-9	TRBJ2-7	CASSSNPTGVYEQYF
.	TRBV7-2	TRBJ1-2	CASTVLNYGYTF
.	TRBV7-6	TRBJ2-1	CASSSNSEQFF
.	TRBV7-8	TRBJ1-1	CASSSWSEAFF